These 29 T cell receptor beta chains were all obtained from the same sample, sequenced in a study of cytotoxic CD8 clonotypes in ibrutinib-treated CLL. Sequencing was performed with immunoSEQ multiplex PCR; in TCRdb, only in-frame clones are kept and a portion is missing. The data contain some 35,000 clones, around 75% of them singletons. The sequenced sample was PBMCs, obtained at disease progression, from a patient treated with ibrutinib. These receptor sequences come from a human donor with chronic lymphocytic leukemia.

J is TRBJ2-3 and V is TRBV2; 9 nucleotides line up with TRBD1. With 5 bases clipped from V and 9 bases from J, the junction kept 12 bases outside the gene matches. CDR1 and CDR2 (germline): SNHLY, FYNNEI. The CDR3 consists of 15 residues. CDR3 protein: CASSSPGQGVGTQYF. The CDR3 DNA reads TGTGCCAGCAGTTCTCCGGGACAGGGAGTCGGAACGCAGTATTTT.

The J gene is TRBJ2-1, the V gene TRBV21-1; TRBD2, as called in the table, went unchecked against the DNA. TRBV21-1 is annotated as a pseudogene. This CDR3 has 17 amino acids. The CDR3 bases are TGTGCCAGCAGCAAATTGCGGGGAGGCTGGTCCTACAATGAGCAGTTCTTC. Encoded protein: CASSKLRGGWSYNEQFF.

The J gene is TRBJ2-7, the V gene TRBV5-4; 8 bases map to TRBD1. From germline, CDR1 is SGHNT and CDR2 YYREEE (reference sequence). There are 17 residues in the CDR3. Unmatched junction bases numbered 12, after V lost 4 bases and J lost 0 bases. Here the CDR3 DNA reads TGTGCCAGCAGCCTCGGACAGGGAAGGAGGAGCTCCTACGAGCAGTACTTC. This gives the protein CASSLGQGRRSSYEQYF.

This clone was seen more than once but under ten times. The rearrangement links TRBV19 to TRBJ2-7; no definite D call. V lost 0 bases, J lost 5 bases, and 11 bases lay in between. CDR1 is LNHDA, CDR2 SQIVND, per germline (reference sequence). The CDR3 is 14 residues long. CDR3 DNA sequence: TGTGCCAGTAGTATAGAAGCAGAGTCAAACGAGCAGTACTTC. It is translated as CASSIEAESNEQYF.

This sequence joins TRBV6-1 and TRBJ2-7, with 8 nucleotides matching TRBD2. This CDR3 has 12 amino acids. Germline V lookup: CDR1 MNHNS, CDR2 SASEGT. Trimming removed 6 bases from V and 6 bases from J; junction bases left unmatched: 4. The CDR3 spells CASRSGGLEQYF. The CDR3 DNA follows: TGTGCCAGCAGGAGCGGGGGTCTCGAGCAGTACTTC.

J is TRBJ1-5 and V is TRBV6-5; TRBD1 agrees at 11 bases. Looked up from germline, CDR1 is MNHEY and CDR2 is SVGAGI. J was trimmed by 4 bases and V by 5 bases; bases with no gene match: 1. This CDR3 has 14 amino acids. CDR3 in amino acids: CASSGTGGNQPQHF. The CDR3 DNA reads TGTGCCAGCAGTGGGACAGGGGGAAATCAGCCCCAGCATTTT.

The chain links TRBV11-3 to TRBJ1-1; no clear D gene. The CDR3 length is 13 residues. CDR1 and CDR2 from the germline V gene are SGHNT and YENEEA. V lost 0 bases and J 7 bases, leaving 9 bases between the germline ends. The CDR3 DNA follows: TGTGCCAGCAGCTTAGAGTCTGGCTTTGAAGCTTTCTTT. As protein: CASSLESGFEAFF. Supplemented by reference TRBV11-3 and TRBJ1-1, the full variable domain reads EAGVVQSPRYKIIEKKQPVAFWCNPISGHNTLYWYLQNLGQGPELLIRYENEEAVDDSQLPKDRFSAERLKGVDSTLKIQPAELGDSAVYLCASSLESGFEAFFGQGTRLTVV.

The CDR3 DNA sequence: TGTGCCAGCAGCGTAGAGCCCGGACAGGGCTATGGCTACACCTTC. The encoded protein is CASSVEPGQGYGYTF. The chain joins TRBV9 to TRBJ1-2; 8 bases match TRBD1. V lost 0 bases and J lost 4; bases outside the gene matches: 5. CDR3 length: 15 residues. The germline gives CDR1 SGDLS, CDR2 YYNGEE.

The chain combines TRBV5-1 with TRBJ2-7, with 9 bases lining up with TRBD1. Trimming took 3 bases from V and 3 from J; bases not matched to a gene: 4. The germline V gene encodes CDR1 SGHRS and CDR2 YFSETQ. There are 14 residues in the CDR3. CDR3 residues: CASSSGTGYYEQYF. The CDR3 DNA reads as TGCGCCAGCAGCTCCGGGACAGGGTACTACGAGCAGTACTTC. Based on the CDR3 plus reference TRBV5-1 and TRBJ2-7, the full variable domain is KAGVTQTPRYLIKTRGQQVTLSCSPISGHRSVSWYQQTPGQGLQFLFEYFSETQRNKGNFPGRFSGRQFSNSRSEMNVSTLELGDSALYLCASSSGTGYYEQYFGPGTRLTVT.

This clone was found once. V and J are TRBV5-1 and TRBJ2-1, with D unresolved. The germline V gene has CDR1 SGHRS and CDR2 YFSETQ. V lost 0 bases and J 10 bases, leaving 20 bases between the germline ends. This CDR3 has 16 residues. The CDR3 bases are TGCGCCAGCAGCTTGGTTCCGCTACCTTATACAAAAGAGCAGTTCTTC. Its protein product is CASSLVPLPYTKEQFF.

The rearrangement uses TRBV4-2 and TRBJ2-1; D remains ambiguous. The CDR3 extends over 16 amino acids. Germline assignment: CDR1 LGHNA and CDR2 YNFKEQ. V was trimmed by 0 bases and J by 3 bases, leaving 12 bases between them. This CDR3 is CASSQDWLTVYNEQFF. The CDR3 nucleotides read TGTGCCAGCAGCCAAGATTGGCTAACCGTCTACAATGAGCAGTTCTTC.

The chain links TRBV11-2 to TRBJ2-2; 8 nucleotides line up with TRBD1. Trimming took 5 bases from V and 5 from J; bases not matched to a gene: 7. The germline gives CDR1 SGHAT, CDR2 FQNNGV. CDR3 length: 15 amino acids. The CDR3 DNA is TGTGCCAGCAGCCCGGACAGGGCGGCGACCGGGGAGCTGTTTTTT. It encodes CASSPDRAATGELFF.

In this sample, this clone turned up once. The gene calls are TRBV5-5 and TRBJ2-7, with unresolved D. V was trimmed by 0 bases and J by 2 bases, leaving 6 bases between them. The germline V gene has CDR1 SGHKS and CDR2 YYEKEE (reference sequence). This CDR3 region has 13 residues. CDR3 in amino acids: CASSLGAAYEQYF. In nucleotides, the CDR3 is TGTGCCAGCAGCTTGGGTGCAGCCTACGAGCAGTACTTC.

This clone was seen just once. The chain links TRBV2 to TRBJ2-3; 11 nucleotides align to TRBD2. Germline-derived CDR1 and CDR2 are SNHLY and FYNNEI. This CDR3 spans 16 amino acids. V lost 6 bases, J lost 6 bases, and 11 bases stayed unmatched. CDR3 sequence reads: CASRLLAGGPGDTQYF. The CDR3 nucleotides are TGTGCCAGCAGACTCCTAGCGGGGGGACCCGGGGATACGCAGTATTTT.

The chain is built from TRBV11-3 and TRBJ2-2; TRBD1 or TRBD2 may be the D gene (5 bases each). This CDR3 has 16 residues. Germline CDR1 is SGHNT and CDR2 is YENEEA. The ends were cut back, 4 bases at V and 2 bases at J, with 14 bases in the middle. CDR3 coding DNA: TGTGCCAGCAGCTCGATCCGGGACGGTAACACCGGGGAGCTGTTTTTT. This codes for CASSSIRDGNTGELFF.

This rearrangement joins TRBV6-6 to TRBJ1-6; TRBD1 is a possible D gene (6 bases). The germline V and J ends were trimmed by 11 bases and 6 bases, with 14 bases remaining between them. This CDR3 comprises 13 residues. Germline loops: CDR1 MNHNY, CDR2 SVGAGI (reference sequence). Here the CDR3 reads CAGGGMGNSPLHF. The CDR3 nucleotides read TGTGCCGGCGGGGGCATGGGTAATTCACCCCTCCACTTT.

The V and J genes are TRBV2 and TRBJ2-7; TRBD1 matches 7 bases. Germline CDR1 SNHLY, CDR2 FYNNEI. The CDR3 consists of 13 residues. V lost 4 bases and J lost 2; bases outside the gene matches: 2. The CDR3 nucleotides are TGTGCCAGCAGTGGGGGACAGACCTACGAGCAGTACTTC. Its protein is CASSGGQTYEQYF.

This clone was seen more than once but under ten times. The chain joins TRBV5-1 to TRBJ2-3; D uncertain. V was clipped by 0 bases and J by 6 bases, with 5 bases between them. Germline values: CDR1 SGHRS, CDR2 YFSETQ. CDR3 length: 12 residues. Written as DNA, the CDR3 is TGCGCCAGCAGCTTGGCCGGGGATACGCAGTATTTT. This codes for CASSLAGDTQYF.

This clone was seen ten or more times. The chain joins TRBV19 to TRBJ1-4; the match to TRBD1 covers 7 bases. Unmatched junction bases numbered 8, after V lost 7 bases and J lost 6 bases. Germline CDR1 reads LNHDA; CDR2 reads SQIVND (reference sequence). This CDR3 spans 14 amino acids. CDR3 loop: CASTGAGGHEKLFF. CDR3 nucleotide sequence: TGTGCCAGTACGGGTGCAGGGGGACATGAAAAACTGTTTTTT.

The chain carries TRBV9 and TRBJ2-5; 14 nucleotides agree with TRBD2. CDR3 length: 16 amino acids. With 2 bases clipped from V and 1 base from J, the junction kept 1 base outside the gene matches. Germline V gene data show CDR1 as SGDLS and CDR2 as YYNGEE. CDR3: CASSVGTSGGQETQYF. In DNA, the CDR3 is TGTGCCAGCAGCGTTGGGACTAGCGGGGGCCAAGAGACCCAGTACTTC.

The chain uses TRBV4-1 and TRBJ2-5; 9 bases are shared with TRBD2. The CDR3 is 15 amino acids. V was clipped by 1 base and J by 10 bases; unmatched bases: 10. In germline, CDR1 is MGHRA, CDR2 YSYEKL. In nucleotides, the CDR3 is TGCGCCAGCAGCCAAGCCGACGGCGGGGGGGCGGGCCAGTACTTC. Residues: CASSQADGGGAGQYF.

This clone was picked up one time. The CDR3 loop is CSVGQRSMAGNTIYF. The CDR3 DNA follows: TGCAGCGTTGGACAGAGGAGTATGGCTGGAAACACCATATATTTT. The V and J genes are TRBV29-1 and TRBJ1-3, with a weak D call TRBD1 (5 bases). The CDR3 is made up of 15 amino acids. V lost 4 bases and J 2 bases, leaving 15 bases between the germline ends. The germline V gene has CDR1 SQVTM and CDR2 ANQGSEA.

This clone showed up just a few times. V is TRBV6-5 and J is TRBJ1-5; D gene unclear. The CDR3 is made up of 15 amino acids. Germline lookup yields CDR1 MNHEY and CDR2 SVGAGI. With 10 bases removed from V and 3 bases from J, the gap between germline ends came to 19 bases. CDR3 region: CATRLTATLNQPQHF. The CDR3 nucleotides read TGTGCCACCCGACTAACCGCGACCCTCAATCAGCCCCAGCATTTT.

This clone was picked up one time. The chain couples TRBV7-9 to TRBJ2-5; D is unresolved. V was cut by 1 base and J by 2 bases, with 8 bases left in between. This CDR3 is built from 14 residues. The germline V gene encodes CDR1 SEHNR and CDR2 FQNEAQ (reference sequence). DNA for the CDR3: TGTGCCAGCAGCTTAGGTGCAGGACAAGAGACCCAGTACTTC. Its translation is CASSLGAGQETQYF.

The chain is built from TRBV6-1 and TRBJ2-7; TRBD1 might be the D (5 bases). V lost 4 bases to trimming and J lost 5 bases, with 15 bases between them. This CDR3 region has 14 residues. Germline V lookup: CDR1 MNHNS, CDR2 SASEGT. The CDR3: CASSVGQGAHEQYF. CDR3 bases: TGTGCCAGCAGTGTAGGTCAGGGCGCCCACGAGCAGTACTTC.

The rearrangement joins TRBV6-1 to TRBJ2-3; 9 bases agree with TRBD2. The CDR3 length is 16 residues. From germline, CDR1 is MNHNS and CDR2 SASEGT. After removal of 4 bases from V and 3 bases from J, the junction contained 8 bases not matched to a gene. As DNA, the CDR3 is TGTGCCAGCAGTGGCGTAGCGGGGGTAAGAACAGATACGCAGTATTTT. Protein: CASSGVAGVRTDTQYF.

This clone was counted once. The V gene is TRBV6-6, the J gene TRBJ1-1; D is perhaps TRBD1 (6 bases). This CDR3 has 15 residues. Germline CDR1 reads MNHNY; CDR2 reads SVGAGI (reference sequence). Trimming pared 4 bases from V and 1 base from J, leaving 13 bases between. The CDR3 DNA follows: TGTGCCAGCAGTTCGGGAGGGGGTAAGAACACTGAAGCTTTCTTT. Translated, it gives CASSSGGGKNTEAFF.

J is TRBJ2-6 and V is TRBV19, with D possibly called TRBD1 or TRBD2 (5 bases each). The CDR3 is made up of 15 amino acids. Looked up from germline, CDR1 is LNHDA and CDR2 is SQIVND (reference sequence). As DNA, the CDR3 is TGTGCTACCGAGAGGGGCGATTCTGGGGCCAACGTCCTGACTTTC. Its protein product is CATERGDSGANVLTF.

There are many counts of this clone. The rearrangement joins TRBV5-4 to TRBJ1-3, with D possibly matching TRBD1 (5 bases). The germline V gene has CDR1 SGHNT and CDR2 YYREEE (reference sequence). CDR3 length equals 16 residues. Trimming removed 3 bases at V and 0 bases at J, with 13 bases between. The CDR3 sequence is CASSSGRTRSGNTIYF. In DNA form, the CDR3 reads TGTGCCAGCAGCTCGGGACGGACCCGCTCTGGAAACACCATATATTTT.